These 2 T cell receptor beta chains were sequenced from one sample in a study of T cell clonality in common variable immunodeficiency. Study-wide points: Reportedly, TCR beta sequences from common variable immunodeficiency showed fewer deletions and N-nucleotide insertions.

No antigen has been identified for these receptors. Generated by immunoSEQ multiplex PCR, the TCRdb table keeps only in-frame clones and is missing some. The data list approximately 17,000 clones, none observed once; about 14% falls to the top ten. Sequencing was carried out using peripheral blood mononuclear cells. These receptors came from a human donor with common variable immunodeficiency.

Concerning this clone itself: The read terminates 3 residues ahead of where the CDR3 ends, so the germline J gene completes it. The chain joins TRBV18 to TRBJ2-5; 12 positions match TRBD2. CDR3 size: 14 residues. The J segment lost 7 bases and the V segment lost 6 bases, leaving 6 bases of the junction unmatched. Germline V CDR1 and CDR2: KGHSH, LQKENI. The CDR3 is CASSSSGGAGTQYF. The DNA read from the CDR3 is TGTGCCAGCTCGTCTAGCGGGGGGGCCGGGACC.

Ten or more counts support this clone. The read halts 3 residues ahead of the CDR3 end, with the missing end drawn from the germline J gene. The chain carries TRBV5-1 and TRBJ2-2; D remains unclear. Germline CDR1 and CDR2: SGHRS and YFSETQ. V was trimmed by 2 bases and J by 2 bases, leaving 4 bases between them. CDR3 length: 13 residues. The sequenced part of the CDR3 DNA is TGCGCCAGCAGCTTCAGAAACACCGGGGAG. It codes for CASSFRNTGE. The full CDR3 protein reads CASSFRNTGELFF.